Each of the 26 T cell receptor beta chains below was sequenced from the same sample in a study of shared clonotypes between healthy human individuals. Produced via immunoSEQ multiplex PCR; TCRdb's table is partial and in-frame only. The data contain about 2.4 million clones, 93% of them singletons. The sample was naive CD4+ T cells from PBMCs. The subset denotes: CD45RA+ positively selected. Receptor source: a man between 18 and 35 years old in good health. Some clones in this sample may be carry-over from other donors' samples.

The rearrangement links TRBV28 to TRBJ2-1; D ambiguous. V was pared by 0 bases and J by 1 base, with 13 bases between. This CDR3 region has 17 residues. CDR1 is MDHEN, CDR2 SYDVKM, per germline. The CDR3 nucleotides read TGTGCCAGCAGTTTATGGGCCGCAACCGCATCCTACAATGAGCAGTTCTTC. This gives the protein CASSLWAATASYNEQFF.

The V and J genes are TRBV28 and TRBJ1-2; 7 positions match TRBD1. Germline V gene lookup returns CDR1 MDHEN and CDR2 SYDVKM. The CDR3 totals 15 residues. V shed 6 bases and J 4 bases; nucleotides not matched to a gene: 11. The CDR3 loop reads CASSQGGQRFYGYTF. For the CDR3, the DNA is TGTGCCAGCAGCCAGGGGGGACAGCGATTCTATGGCTACACCTTC.

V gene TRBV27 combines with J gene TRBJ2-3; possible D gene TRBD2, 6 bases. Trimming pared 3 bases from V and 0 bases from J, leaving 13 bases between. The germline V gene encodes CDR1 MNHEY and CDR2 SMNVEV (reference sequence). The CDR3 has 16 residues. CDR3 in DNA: TGTGCCAGCAGTTTCGACCGGGACTCGAGCACAGATACGCAGTATTTT. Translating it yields CASSFDRDSSTDTQYF.

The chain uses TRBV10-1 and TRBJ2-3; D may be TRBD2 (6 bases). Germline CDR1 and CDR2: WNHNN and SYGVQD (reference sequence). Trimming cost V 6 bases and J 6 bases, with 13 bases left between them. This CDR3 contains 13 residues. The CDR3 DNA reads TGCGCCAGCAGCGGGGACTGGACGGATACGCAGTATTTT. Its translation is CASSGDWTDTQYF.

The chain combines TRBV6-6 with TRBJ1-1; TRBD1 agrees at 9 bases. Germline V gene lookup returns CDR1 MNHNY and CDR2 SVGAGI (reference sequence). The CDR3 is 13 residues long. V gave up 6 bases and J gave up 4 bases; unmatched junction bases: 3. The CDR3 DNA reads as TGTGCCAGCAGCAAGACAGGGGGCACTGAAGCTTTCTTT. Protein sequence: CASSKTGGTEAFF.

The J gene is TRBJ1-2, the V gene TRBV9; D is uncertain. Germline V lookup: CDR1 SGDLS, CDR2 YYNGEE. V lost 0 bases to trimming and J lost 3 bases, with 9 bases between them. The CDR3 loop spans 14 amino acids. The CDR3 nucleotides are TGTGCCAGCAGCGTAGTCGCAGGTCACTATGGCTACACCTTC. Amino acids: CASSVVAGHYGYTF. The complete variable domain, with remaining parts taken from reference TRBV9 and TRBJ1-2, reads DSGVTQTPKHLITATGQRVTLRCSPRSGDLSVYWYQQSLDQGLQFLIQYYNGEERAKGNILERFSAQQFPDLHSELNLSSLELGDSALYFCASSVVAGHYGYTFGSGTRLTVV.

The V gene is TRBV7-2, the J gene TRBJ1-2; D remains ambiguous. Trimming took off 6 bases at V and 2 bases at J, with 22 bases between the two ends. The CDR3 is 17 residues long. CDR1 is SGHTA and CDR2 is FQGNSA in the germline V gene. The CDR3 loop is CASSSRRGDVGNYGYTF. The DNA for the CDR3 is TGTGCCAGCAGTTCGCGTCGGGGAGACGTAGGGAACTATGGCTACACCTTC.

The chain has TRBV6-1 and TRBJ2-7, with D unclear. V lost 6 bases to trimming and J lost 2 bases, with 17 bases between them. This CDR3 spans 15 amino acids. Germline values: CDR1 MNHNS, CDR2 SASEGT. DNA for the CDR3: TGTGCCAGCAGCGAACCGGGTGAAGGGACCTACGAGCAGTACTTC. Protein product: CASSEPGEGTYEQYF.

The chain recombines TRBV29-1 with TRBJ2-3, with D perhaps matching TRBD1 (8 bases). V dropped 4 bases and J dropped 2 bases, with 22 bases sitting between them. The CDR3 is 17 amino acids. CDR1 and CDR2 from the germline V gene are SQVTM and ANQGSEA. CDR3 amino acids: CSVADREGVLSTDTQYF. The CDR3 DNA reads TGCAGCGTTGCGGACAGGGAGGGAGTCCTCTCCACAGATACGCAGTATTTT.

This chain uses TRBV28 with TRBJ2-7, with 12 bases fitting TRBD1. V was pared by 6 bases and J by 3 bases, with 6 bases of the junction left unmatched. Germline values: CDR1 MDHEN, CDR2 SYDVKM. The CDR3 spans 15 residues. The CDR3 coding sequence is TGTGCCAGCAGACCCGGGACAGGGGGCTTCTACGAGCAGTACTTC. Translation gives CASRPGTGGFYEQYF.

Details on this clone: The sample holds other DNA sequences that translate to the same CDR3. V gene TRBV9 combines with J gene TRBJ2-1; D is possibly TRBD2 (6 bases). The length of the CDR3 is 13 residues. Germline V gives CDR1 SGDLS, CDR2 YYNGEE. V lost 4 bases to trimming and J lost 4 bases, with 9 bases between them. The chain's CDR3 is CASSRDSYNEQFF. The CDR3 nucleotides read TGTGCCAGCAGCCGGGACTCATACAATGAGCAGTTCTTC.

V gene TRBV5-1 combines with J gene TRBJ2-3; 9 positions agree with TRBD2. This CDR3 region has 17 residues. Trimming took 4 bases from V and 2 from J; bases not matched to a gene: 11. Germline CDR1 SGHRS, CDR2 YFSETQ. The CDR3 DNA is TGCGCCAGCAGCCGGGGGGTTAGCGGGAGAGTCACAGATACGCAGTATTTT. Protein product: CASSRGVSGRVTDTQYF.

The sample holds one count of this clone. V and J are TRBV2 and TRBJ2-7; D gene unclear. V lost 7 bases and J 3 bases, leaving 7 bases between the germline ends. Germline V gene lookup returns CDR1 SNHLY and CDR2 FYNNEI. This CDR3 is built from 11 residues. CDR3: CASTEIYEQYF. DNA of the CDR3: TGTGCCAGCACCGAGATCTACGAGCAGTACTTC.

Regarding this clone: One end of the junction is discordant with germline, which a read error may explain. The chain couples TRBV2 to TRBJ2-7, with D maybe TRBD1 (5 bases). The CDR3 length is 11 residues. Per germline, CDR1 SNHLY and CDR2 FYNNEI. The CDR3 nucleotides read TGTGCCAGCAGTGATGAAGGGGCGTCGCACTTC. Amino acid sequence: CASSDEGASHF.

The CDR3 DNA sequence: TGTGCCAGCAGCACCGCGCGAAAAACAGATACGCAGTATTTT. Protein product: CASSTARKTDTQYF. V gene TRBV7-2 combines with J gene TRBJ2-3, with D unclear. The V and J ends lost 5 bases and 3 bases respectively, with 12 bases between them. The germline V gene has CDR1 SGHTA and CDR2 FQGNSA. The CDR3 runs 14 residues.

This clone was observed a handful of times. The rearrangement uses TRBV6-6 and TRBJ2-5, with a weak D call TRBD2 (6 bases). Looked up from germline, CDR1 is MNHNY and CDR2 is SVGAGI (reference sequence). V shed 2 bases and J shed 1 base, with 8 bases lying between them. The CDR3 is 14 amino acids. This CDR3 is CASSYGGTQETQYF. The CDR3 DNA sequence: TGTGCCAGCAGTTACGGCGGGACCCAAGAGACCCAGTACTTC.

The CDR3: CASSPTPTGELFF. CDR3 in DNA: TGTGCCAGCAGCCCCACCCCGACCGGGGAGCTGTTTTTT. The V call is TRBV13, the J call TRBJ2-2; D ambiguous. Germline V CDR1 and CDR2: PRHDT, FYEKMQ (reference sequence). V was clipped by 5 bases and J by 5 bases, with 9 bases between them. The length of the CDR3 is 13 residues.

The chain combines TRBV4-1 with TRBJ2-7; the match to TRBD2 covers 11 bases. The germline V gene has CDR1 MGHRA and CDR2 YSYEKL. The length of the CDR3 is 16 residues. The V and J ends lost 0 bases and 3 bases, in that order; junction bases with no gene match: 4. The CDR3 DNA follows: TGCGCCAGCAGCCAAGATGTCCTAGCGGGAGGCTACGAGCAGTACTTC. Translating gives CASSQDVLAGGYEQYF.

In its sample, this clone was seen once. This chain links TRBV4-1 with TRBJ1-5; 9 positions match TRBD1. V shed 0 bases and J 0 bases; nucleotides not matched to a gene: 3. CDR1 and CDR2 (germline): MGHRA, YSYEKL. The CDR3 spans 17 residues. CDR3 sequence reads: CASSQDDRGDSNQPQHF. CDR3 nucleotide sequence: TGCGCCAGCAGCCAAGATGACAGGGGGGATAGCAATCAGCCCCAGCATTTT.

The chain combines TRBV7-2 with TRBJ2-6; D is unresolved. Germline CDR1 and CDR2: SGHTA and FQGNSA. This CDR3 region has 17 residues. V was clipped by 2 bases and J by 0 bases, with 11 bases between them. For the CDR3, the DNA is TGTGCCAGCAGCTTAAAGTTTCTAGGCTCTGGGGCCAACGTCCTGACTTTC. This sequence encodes CASSLKFLGSGANVLTF.

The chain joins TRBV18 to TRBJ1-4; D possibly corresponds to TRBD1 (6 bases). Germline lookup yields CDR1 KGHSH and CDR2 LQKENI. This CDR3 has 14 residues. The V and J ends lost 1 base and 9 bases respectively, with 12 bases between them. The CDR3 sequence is CASSPRGGWQKLFF. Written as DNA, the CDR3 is TGTGCCAGCTCACCACGAGGGGGTTGGCAAAAACTGTTTTTT.

CDR3 protein: CASSVVATDTQYF. DNA of the CDR3: TGTGCCAGCAGCGTAGTGGCCACAGATACGCAGTATTTT. The chain links TRBV9 to TRBJ2-3; no clear D gene. The CDR3 has 13 residues. Germline V gives CDR1 SGDLS, CDR2 YYNGEE. The V end lost 0 bases, the J end lost 2 bases, and 4 bases lay between the germline ends.

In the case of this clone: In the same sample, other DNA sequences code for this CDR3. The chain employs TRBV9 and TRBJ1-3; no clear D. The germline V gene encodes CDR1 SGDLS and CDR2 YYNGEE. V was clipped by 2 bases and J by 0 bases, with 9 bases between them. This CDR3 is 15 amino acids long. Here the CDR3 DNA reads TGTGCCAGCAGCGTTGGACGTAACTCTGGAAACACCATATATTTT. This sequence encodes CASSVGRNSGNTIYF. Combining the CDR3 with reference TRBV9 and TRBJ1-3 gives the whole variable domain DSGVTQTPKHLITATGQRVTLRCSPRSGDLSVYWYQQSLDQGLQFLIQYYNGEERAKGNILERFSAQQFPDLHSELNLSSLELGDSALYFCASSVGRNSGNTIYFGEGSWLTVV.

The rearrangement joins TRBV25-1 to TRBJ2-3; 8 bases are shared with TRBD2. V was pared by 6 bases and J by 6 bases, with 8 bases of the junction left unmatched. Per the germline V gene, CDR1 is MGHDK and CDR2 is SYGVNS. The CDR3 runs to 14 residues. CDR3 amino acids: CASRSGTSSDTQYF. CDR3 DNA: TGTGCCAGCAGGTCCGGGACTAGTTCGGATACGCAGTATTTT.

The CDR3 sequence is CASSQGQVLSNQPQHF. In nucleotides, the CDR3 is TGTGCCAGCTCACAGGGACAGGTCCTTAGCAATCAGCCCCAGCATTTT. This chain connects TRBV18 to TRBJ1-5, with 8 bases matching TRBD1. This CDR3 spans 16 amino acids. From germline, CDR1 is KGHSH and CDR2 LQKENI. With 4 bases clipped from V and 0 bases from J, the junction kept 5 bases outside the gene matches. Complete variable domain (other parts from reference TRBV18 and TRBJ1-5): NAGVMQNPRHLVRRRGQEARLRCSPMKGHSHVYWYRQLPEEGLKFMVYLQKENIIDESGMPKERFSAEFPKEGPSILRIQQVVRGDSAAYFCASSQGQVLSNQPQHFGDGTRLSIL.

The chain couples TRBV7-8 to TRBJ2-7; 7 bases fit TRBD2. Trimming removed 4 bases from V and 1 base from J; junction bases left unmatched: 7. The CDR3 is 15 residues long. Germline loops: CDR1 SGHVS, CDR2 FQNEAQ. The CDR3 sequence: CASSSAGFGSYEQYF. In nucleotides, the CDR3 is TGTGCCAGCAGCTCAGCGGGGTTTGGATCCTACGAGCAGTACTTC.